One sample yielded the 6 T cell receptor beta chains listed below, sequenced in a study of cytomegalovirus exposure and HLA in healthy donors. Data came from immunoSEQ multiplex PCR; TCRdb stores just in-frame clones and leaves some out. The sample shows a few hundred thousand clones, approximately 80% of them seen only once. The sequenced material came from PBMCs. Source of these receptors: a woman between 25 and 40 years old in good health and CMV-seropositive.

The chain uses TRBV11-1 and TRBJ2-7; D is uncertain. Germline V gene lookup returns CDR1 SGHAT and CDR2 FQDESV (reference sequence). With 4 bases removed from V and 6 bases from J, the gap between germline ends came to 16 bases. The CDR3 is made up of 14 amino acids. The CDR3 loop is CASSSLLFTGEQYF. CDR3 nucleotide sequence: TGTGCCAGCAGCTCCTTGCTATTTACCGGCGAGCAGTACTTC.

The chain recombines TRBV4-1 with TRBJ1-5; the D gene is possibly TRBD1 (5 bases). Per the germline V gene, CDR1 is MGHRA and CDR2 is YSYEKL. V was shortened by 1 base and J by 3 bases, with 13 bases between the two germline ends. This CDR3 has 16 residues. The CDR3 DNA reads TGCGCCAGCAGCCAAGGAGACGCGGGGACCAATCAGCCCCAGCATTTT. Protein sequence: CASSQGDAGTNQPQHF.

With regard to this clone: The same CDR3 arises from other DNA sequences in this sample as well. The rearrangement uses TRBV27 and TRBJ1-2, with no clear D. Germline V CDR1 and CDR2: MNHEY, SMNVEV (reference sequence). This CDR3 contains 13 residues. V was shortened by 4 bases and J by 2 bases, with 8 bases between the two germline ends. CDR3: CASSSTVNYGYTF. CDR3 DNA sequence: TGTGCCAGCAGTTCGACCGTGAACTATGGCTACACCTTC.

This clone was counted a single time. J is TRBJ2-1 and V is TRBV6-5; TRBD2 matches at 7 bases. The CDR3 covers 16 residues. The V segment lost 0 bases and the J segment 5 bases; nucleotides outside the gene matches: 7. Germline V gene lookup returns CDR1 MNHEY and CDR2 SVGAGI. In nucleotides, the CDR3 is TGTGCCAGCAGTTACTCGACCCCGGGAGGAGACAATGAGCAGTTCTTC. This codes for CASSYSTPGGDNEQFF.

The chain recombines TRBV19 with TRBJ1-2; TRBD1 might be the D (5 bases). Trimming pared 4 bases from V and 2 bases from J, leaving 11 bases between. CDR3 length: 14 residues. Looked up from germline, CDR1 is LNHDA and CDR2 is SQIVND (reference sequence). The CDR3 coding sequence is TGTGCCAGTAGTAATAGGACACAAAACTATGGCTACACCTTC. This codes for CASSNRTQNYGYTF.

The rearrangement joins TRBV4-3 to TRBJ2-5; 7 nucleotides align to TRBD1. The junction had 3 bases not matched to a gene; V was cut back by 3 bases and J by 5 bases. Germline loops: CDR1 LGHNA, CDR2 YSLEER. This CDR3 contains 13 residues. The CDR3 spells CASSQTGRETQYF. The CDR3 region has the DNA TGCGCCAGCAGCCAGACAGGGCGGGAGACCCAGTACTTC.